The clone carrying this T cell receptor (beta chain) was detected ten times or more. Its cognate antigen is unknown. The entry originates in a study of tumor and adjacent non-tumor tissue in lung cancer. Across the study: Samples averaged about 3.8 million productive TCRbeta reads each. Study results and caveats: Compared with tumor, normal lung showed significantly lower TCR diversity. Normal lung showed higher cumulative top 100 clone frequency than tumor. Shorter survival was associated with higher TCR diversity in tumors.

TCRbeta libraries were built with three rounds of nested PCR, modified from ARM-PCR. From the multiplex PCR reads, TCRdb called clonotypes with MiXCR, one entry per CDR3 protein. The data hold some 77,000 distinct CDR3 sequences, with roughly 75% observed a single time. Germline CDR1 DFQATT, CDR2 SNEGSKA (reference sequence). The CDR3 sequence is 12 residues long. The V end was cut by 7 bases, the J end by 2 bases, with 9 bases between. RNA was extracted from bulk tissue without any cell sorting. The chain employs TRBV20-1 and TRBJ2-1; D may match TRBD1 or TRBD2 (5 bases each). Specimen: lung tumor tissue. This receptor was identified in a woman between 70 and 85 years old with non-small cell lung cancer. CDR3 loop: CSDLGAYNEQFF. For the CDR3, the DNA is TGCAGTGACCTGGGGGCCTACAATGAGCAGTTCTTC.